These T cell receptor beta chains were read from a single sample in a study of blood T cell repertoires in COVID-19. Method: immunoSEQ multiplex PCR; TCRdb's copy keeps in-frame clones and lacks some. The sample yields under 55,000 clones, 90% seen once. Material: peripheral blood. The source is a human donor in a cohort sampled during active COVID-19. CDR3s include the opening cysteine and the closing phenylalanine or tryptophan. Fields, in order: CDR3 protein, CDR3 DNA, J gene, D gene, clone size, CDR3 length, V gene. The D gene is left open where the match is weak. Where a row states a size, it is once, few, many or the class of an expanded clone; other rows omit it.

CDR3 protein: CASSSGGIINSPLHF
CDR3 DNA: TGTGCCAGCAGCTCAGGGGGCATTATTAATTCACCCCTCCACTTT
J gene: TRBJ1-6
D gene: TRBD1
clone size: once
CDR3 length: 15
V gene: TRBV7-2

CDR3 protein: CSAYYGNTIYF
CDR3 DNA: TGCAGTGCTTATTATGGAAACACCATATATTTT
J gene: TRBJ1-3
D gene: .
clone size: .
CDR3 length: 11
V gene: TRBV20-1

CDR3 protein: CASSPLGTDTQYF
CDR3 DNA: TGTGCCAGCAGTCCACTAGGTACAGATACGCAGTATTTT
J gene: TRBJ2-3
D gene: .
clone size: .
CDR3 length: 13
V gene: TRBV12-3/TRBV12-4

CDR3 protein: CASSPLGGLNSPLHF
CDR3 DNA: TGCGCCAGCAGCCCCCTAGGCGGCCTTAATTCACCCCTCCACTTT
J gene: TRBJ1-6
D gene: .
clone size: .
CDR3 length: 15
V gene: TRBV5-1

CDR3 protein: CASSSGQGWNEQYF
CDR3 DNA: TGTGCCAGCAGCTCCGGACAGGGTTGGAACGAGCAGTACTTC
J gene: TRBJ2-7
D gene: TRBD1
clone size: .
CDR3 length: 14
V gene: TRBV7-6

CDR3 protein: CASSLGGVQETQYF
CDR3 DNA: TGCGCCAGCAGCTTGGGGGGAGTACAAGAGACCCAGTACTTC
J gene: TRBJ2-5
D gene: .
clone size: .
CDR3 length: 14
V gene: TRBV5-1

CDR3 protein: CASSLRAGTINQPQHF
CDR3 DNA: TGTGCCAGCAGCTTAAGGGCAGGGACTATCAATCAGCCCCAGCATTTT
J gene: TRBJ1-5
D gene: .
clone size: few
CDR3 length: 16
V gene: TRBV7-8

CDR3 protein: CASRLRDKNTEAFF
CDR3 DNA: TGTGCCAGCAGATTGCGGGATAAGAACACTGAAGCTTTCTTT
J gene: TRBJ1-1
D gene: .
clone size: .
CDR3 length: 14
V gene: TRBV2

CDR3 protein: CASSWIGEEETQYF
CDR3 DNA: TGTGCCAGCAGTTGGATCGGGGAGGAAGAGACCCAGTACTTC
J gene: TRBJ2-5
D gene: .
clone size: .
CDR3 length: 14
V gene: TRBV6-5

CDR3 protein: CASSPRDWSYEQYF
CDR3 DNA: TGTGCCAGCAGCCCTCGGGACTGGTCCTACGAGCAGTACTTC
J gene: TRBJ2-7
D gene: .
clone size: .
CDR3 length: 14
V gene: TRBV28

CDR3 protein: CASSPRLAGDIAQYF
CDR3 DNA: TGTGCCAGCAGCCCGCGACTAGCGGGAGACATAGCGCAGTATTTT
J gene: TRBJ2-3
D gene: TRBD2
clone size: .
CDR3 length: 15
V gene: TRBV5-6

CDR3 protein: CATSRRAVTYEQYF
CDR3 DNA: TGTGCCACCAGCAGGAGGGCAGTAACCTACGAGCAGTACTTC
J gene: TRBJ2-7
D gene: .
clone size: .
CDR3 length: 14
V gene: TRBV15

CDR3 protein: CASSRDAGPGAGSSYEQYF
CDR3 DNA: TGTGCCAGCAGTCGCGATGCGGGACCTGGAGCGGGGAGCTCCTACGAGCAGTACTTC
J gene: TRBJ2-7
D gene: TRBD2
clone size: .
CDR3 length: 19
V gene: TRBV6-6

CDR3 protein: CASSLKGQGSYEQYF
CDR3 DNA: TGTGCCAGCAGTTTAAAAGGACAGGGAAGCTACGAGCAGTACTTC
J gene: TRBJ2-7
D gene: TRBD1
clone size: .
CDR3 length: 15
V gene: TRBV27

CDR3 protein: CASSQGVSGRTAIEQYF
CDR3 DNA: TGTGCCAGCAGCCAAGGTGTTAGCGGGAGGACTGCGATCGAGCAGTACTTC
J gene: TRBJ2-7
D gene: TRBD2
clone size: .
CDR3 length: 17
V gene: TRBV3-1/TRBV3-2